The sequence of this T cell receptor (beta chain) was determined in a study of cytomegalovirus exposure and HLA in healthy donors. A note on this clone: Its antigen is undetermined.

Germline lookup yields CDR1 MNHEY and CDR2 SMNVEV (reference sequence). This CDR3 contains 14 residues. V shed 3 bases and J 2 bases; nucleotides not matched to a gene: 3. Study-wide results and caveats: Cytomegalovirus-associated TCR beta chains were listed, numbering approximately 150. Some V segments could not be told apart, so they were left out, TRBV6-2 and TRBV6-3 among them. Many donors carried some public TCRs, although rarity characterized most TCR sequences. TCR beta V segments were, for the most part, productive about 87% or about 30% of the time in an earlier analysis.

PCR involved 60 Vbeta and 13 Jbeta primers. This table comes from immunoSEQ multiplex PCR, and its TCRdb copy is limited to in-frame clones, with some not included. This sample's clone table lists approximately 58,000 clones. V is TRBV27 and J is TRBJ2-7; 8 bases are shared with TRBD1. The clonotype comes from a man aged 25-45 years in good health and CMV-seropositive. Input material: PBMCs. In DNA form, the CDR3 reads TGTGCCAGCAGTTTCGGACAGGGCCCCTACGAGCAGTACTTC. As protein: CASSFGQGPYEQYF.